The T cell receptor (beta chain) described here comes from a study of T cell changes during pregnancy in multiple sclerosis. V dropped 6 bases and J dropped 0 bases, with 17 bases sitting between them. Germline lookup yields CDR1 SGDLS and CDR2 YYNGEE. The CDR3 extends over 16 amino acids. Sequencing was performed with immunoSEQ multiplex PCR; in TCRdb, only in-frame clones are kept and a portion is missing. This table has under 100,000 clones, approximately 90% appearing once. The source was peripheral blood, collected in the first trimester of pregnancy. The V call is TRBV9, the J call TRBJ2-3; D may be TRBD1 (5 bases). The source of this sequence is a female donor in good health, enrolled as a control in a pregnancy study. CDR3 protein: CASTPGADSSTDTQYF. In DNA, the CDR3 is TGTGCCAGCACACCTGGGGCAGACTCTAGCACAGATACGCAGTATTTT. Drawing the rest from reference TRBV9 and TRBJ2-3, the complete variable domain is DSGVTQTPKHLITATGQRVTLRCSPRSGDLSVYWYQQSLDQGLQFLIQYYNGEERAKGNILERFSAQQFPDLHSELNLSSLELGDSALYFCASTPGADSSTDTQYFGPGTRLTVL.